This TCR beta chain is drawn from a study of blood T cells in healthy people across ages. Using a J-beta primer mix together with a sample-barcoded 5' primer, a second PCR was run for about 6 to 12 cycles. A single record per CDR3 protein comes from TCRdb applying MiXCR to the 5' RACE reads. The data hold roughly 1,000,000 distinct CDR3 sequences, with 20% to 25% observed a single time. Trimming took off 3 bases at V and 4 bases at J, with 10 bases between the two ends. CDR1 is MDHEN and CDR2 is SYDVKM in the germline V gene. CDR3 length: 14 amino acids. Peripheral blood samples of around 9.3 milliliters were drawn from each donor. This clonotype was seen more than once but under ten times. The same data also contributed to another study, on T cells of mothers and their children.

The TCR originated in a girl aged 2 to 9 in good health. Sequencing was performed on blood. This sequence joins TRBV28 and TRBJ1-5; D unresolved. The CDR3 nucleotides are TGTGCCAGCAGTTTTGGCAGCGCAAATCAGCCCCAGCATTTT. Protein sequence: CASSFGSANQPQHF.